These 32 T cell receptor beta chains originate from one sample sequenced in a study of cytomegalovirus exposure and HLA in healthy donors. PCR involved 60 Vbeta and 13 Jbeta primers. TCRdb keeps only in-frame clones here, not all; method: immunoSEQ multiplex PCR. The sample contains 170,000 or so clones, 80% of which appear only once. Sequencing was performed on PBMCs. The receptors here all came from a woman in her forties or fifties in good health and CMV-seropositive.

The genes are TRBV15 and TRBJ2-2; a possible D gene is TRBD1 (6 bases). Per germline, CDR1 LNHNV and CDR2 YYDKDF (reference sequence). This CDR3 comprises 15 residues. Trimming took off 3 bases at V and 6 bases at J, with 14 bases between the two ends. DNA for the CDR3: TGTGCCACCAGCAGGGGGACATCCCCGCCCGGGGAGCTGTTTTTT. This translates into CATSRGTSPPGELFF. Complete variable domain (other parts from reference TRBV15 and TRBJ2-2): DAMVIQNPRYQVTQFGKPVTLSCSQTLNHNVMYWYQQKSSQAPKLLFHYYDKDFNNEADTPDNFQSRRPNTSFCFLDIRSPGLGDTAMYLCATSRGTSPPGELFFGEGSRLTVL.

This chain links TRBV25-1 with TRBJ1-2; 7 nucleotides line up with TRBD1. V lost 7 bases and J lost 4; bases outside the gene matches: 9. Germline CDR1 is MGHDK and CDR2 is SYGVNS. The CDR3 spans 14 residues. CDR3 in DNA: TGTGCCAGCACCGGACAGGTGCAGTCCTATGGCTACACCTTC. Its protein product is CASTGQVQSYGYTF.

The chain joins TRBV6-6 to TRBJ2-5, with D perhaps matching TRBD1 (5 bases). CDR1 and CDR2 from the germline V gene are MNHNY and SVGAGI (reference sequence). The V gene lost 1 base and the J gene lost 4 bases, with 7 bases spanning the gap. This CDR3 comprises 13 residues. For the CDR3, the DNA is TGTGCCAGCAGTTACTTCAGGGTAGAGACCCAGTACTTC. Its protein is CASSYFRVETQYF.

The chain is built from TRBV19 and TRBJ1-1, with 8 positions matching TRBD1. CDR3 size: 15 residues. V was clipped by 5 bases and J by 6 bases; unmatched bases: 11. The germline V gene has CDR1 LNHDA and CDR2 SQIVND (reference sequence). The chain's CDR3 is CASSDRGRGHAEAFF. CDR3 in DNA: TGTGCCAGTAGTGACCGTGGCAGGGGGCATGCTGAAGCTTTCTTT. Together with reference TRBV19 and TRBJ1-1, the CDR3 gives the full variable domain: DGGITQSPKYLFRKEGQNVTLSCEQNLNHDAMYWYRQDPGQGLRLIYYSQIVNDFQKGDIAEGYSVSREKKESFPLTVTSAQKNPTAFYLCASSDRGRGHAEAFFGQGTRLTVV.

The chain combines TRBV7-9 with TRBJ2-5; D is possibly TRBD2 (5 bases). V gave up 5 bases and J gave up 5 bases, with 21 bases separating them. Per the germline V gene, CDR1 is SEHNR and CDR2 is FQNEAQ (reference sequence). This CDR3 contains 16 residues. CDR3 in amino acids: CASSKYLGAAGETQYF. CDR3 sequence (DNA): TGTGCCAGCAGCAAGTACTTAGGAGCGGCCGGGGAGACCCAGTACTTC.

The chain carries TRBV5-6 and TRBJ1-2, with no clear D. Germline V gene lookup returns CDR1 SGHDT and CDR2 YYEEEE. V was pared by 0 bases and J by 4 bases, with 13 bases between. The CDR3 runs to 15 residues. The CDR3 region is CASSLDMGAGYGYTF. The CDR3 DNA is TGTGCCAGCAGCTTGGACATGGGCGCGGGCTATGGCTACACCTTC.

The chain couples TRBV6-5 to TRBJ2-7; a possible D gene is TRBD1 (6 bases). The V gene's germline CDR1 is MNHEY and CDR2 SVGAGI. V gave up 5 bases and J gave up 1 base, with 9 bases separating them. The CDR3 runs to 13 residues. In DNA form, the CDR3 reads TGTGCCAGCAGTACCCAGGGGTCCTACGAGCAGTACTTC. Encoded protein: CASSTQGSYEQYF.

The V and J genes are TRBV11-2 and TRBJ1-2; 7 nucleotides match TRBD1. The V and J ends lost 5 bases and 0 bases, in that order; junction bases with no gene match: 12. Germline-derived CDR1 and CDR2 are SGHAT and FQNNGV. The CDR3 has 17 amino acids. CDR3 sequence: CASSPSTGRVSNYGYTF. DNA for the CDR3: TGTGCCAGCAGCCCGTCGACAGGGAGAGTCTCTAACTATGGCTACACCTTC.

This clone was recorded a few times. V and J are TRBV18 and TRBJ2-5; perhaps TRBD1 as D (5 bases). Germline-derived CDR1 and CDR2 are KGHSH and LQKENI. The CDR3 totals 14 residues. The V end was cut by 3 bases, the J end by 4 bases, with 12 bases between. The CDR3 region is CASSPNQGGETQYF. The CDR3 DNA follows: TGTGCCAGCTCACCCAACCAGGGTGGAGAGACCCAGTACTTC.

This rearrangement joins TRBV9 to TRBJ2-1; tentatively, D is TRBD2 (6 bases). There are 13 residues in the CDR3. With 2 bases removed from V and 4 bases from J, the gap between germline ends came to 7 bases. CDR1 is SGDLS, CDR2 YYNGEE, per germline. CDR3 sequence reads: CASSVLAYNEQFF. CDR3 DNA sequence: TGTGCCAGCAGCGTCCTAGCGTACAATGAGCAGTTCTTC.

The chain combines TRBV5-4 with TRBJ2-1, with 10 bases matching TRBD2. Germline V gene data show CDR1 as SGHNT and CDR2 as YYREEE (reference sequence). V shed 3 bases and J 7 bases; nucleotides not matched to a gene: 1. The CDR3 sequence is 13 residues long. This CDR3 reads CASSSGLANEQFF. DNA for the CDR3: TGTGCCAGCAGCTCGGGACTAGCGAATGAGCAGTTCTTC. Full variable domain (outside the CDR3, taken from reference TRBV5-4 and TRBJ2-1): ETGVTQSPTHLIKTRGQQVTLRCSSQSGHNTVSWYQQALGQGPQFIFQYYREEENGRGNFPPRFSGLQFPNYSSELNVNALELDDSALYLCASSSGLANEQFFGPGTRLTVL.

This clone is a singleton in its sample. The V call is TRBV4-2, the J call TRBJ2-3, with D possibly TRBD2 on 6 matching bases. The germline V and J ends were trimmed by 0 bases and 1 base, with 8 bases remaining between them. Germline loops: CDR1 LGHNA, CDR2 YNFKEQ. This CDR3 has 15 residues. The CDR3 DNA follows: TGTGCCAGCAGCCAAGAGACTAGACGCACAGATACGCAGTATTTT. Protein: CASSQETRRTDTQYF.

V is TRBV7-9 and J is TRBJ2-5; no definite D call. The V and J ends lost 5 bases and 3 bases respectively, with 4 bases between them. The CDR3 has 11 residues. Germline CDR1 and CDR2: SEHNR and FQNEAQ (reference sequence). The DNA of the CDR3 is TGTGCCAGCAGCAGCGAAGAGACCCAGTACTTC. It specifies CASSSEETQYF.

This clone was picked up a small number of times. The chain uses TRBV7-9 and TRBJ2-2; unclear D gene. CDR3 length equals 13 residues. CDR1 is SEHNR, CDR2 FQNEAQ, per germline (reference sequence). V shed 8 bases and J shed 0 bases, with 7 bases lying between them. CDR3 in DNA: TGTGCCAGCCAACAGACGAACACCGGGGAGCTGTTTTTT. Amino acid sequence: CASQQTNTGELFF.

V is TRBV4-2 and J is TRBJ2-1, with TRBD2 as a possible D gene (5 bases). This CDR3 is built from 12 residues. V was cut by 8 bases and J by 7 bases, with 12 bases left in between. Germline V gives CDR1 LGHNA, CDR2 YNFKEQ. The CDR3 region has the DNA TGTGCCAGCGTGGGAGTCGCAAATGAGCAGTTCTTC. As protein: CASVGVANEQFF.

The chain combines TRBV5-1 with TRBJ2-7; 8 bases agree with TRBD1. V trimming: 3 bases; J trimming: 3 bases; junction bases outside the gene matches: 5. This CDR3 spans 14 amino acids. The germline V gene has CDR1 SGHRS and CDR2 YFSETQ. CDR3 residues: CASSSGQGNYEQYF. The DNA of the CDR3 is TGCGCCAGCAGCTCAGGACAGGGAAACTACGAGCAGTACTTC.

This rearrangement joins TRBV19 to TRBJ2-2; D possibly corresponds to TRBD1 (6 bases). This CDR3 contains 14 residues. Germline V CDR1 and CDR2: LNHDA, SQIVND (reference sequence). Trimming removed 5 bases from V and 2 bases from J, with 9 bases in between. DNA for the CDR3: TGTGCCAGTAGTCCGACAGGAAACACCGGGGAGCTGTTTTTT. Protein: CASSPTGNTGELFF.

The V and J genes are TRBV28 and TRBJ1-5, with 8 positions matching TRBD1. Germline V gives CDR1 MDHEN, CDR2 SYDVKM. V lost 6 bases, J lost 2 bases, and 6 bases stayed unmatched. The CDR3 loop spans 15 amino acids. The CDR3 sequence is CASSPTGEGNQPQHF. DNA of the CDR3: TGTGCCAGCAGCCCGACAGGGGAGGGCAATCAGCCCCAGCATTTT.

The CDR3 loop is CASSMSYTEAFF. The DNA of the CDR3 is TGTGCCAGTAGTATGTCCTACACTGAAGCTTTCTTT. This chain connects TRBV19 to TRBJ1-1; D is undetermined. Per the germline V gene, CDR1 is LNHDA and CDR2 is SQIVND (reference sequence). V lost 3 bases and J 3 bases, leaving 5 bases between the germline ends. This CDR3 contains 12 residues.

With respect to this clone: At one boundary the junction diverges from the germline segment, which might be a read error. This chain joins TRBV7-9 and TRBJ1-3, with D unclear. Germline lookup yields CDR1 SEHNR and CDR2 FQNEAQ (reference sequence). CDR3 size: 18 residues. CDR3: CSSSARETQTRSGNTIYF. In nucleotides, the CDR3 is TGTTCCAGCAGCGCCCGGGAGACCCAAACTCGTTCTGGAAACACCATATATTTT.

The V call is TRBV28, the J call TRBJ2-2; D unresolved. Trimming left V 2 bases short and J 0 bases short, with 4 bases between. Germline V CDR1 and CDR2: MDHEN, SYDVKM. CDR3 length: 14 amino acids. The CDR3 sequence: CASSLPTNTGELFF. CDR3 nucleotide sequence: TGTGCCAGCAGTTTACCCACGAACACCGGGGAGCTGTTTTTT.

This chain links TRBV18 with TRBJ2-5; possibly TRBD2 for D (6 bases). The CDR3 length is 13 residues. Germline CDR1 is KGHSH and CDR2 is LQKENI. Between the trimmed V and J ends, which lost 3 bases and 3 bases, there was a span of 8 bases. This CDR3 is CASSPGGEETQYF. The CDR3 DNA reads as TGTGCCAGCTCACCTGGAGGGGAAGAGACCCAGTACTTC.

The CDR3 nucleotides are TGTGCCAGCAGTGATGCAGGGGCAGCTATCTATGGCTACACCTTC. It is translated as CASSDAGAAIYGYTF. The chain is built from TRBV2 and TRBJ1-2; the D gene is possibly TRBD1 (6 bases). From germline, CDR1 is SNHLY and CDR2 FYNNEI. This CDR3 spans 15 amino acids. The V and J ends lost 3 bases and 4 bases respectively, with 15 bases between them. Together with reference TRBV2 and TRBJ1-2, the CDR3 gives the full variable domain: EPEVTQTPSHQVTQMGQEVILRCVPISNHLYFYWYRQILGQKVEFLVSFYNNEISEKSEIFDDQFSVERPDGSNFTLKIRSTKLEDSAMYFCASSDAGAAIYGYTFGSGTRLTVV.

This chain uses TRBV7-9 with TRBJ1-6; D is unresolved. CDR3 length equals 15 residues. The V gene's germline CDR1 is SEHNR and CDR2 FQNEAQ (reference sequence). Between the trimmed V and J ends, which lost 3 bases and 7 bases, there was a span of 13 bases. The CDR3 reads CASSFRENTNSPLHF. In DNA form, the CDR3 reads TGTGCCAGCAGCTTCCGGGAAAACACCAATTCACCCCTCCACTTT.

This rearrangement joins TRBV5-1 to TRBJ2-2, with a tentative D call TRBD1 (5 bases). Germline CDR1 SGHRS, CDR2 YFSETQ. V was cut by 1 base and J by 7 bases, with 14 bases left in between. This CDR3 region has 15 residues. The CDR3 region has the DNA TGCGCCAGCAGCTTGTTGACAGTCATTCGCGGGGAGCTGTTTTTT. It yields the protein CASSLLTVIRGELFF.

This chain uses TRBV28 with TRBJ1-2; D not certain. The CDR3 consists of 13 residues. V was cut by 1 base and J by 1 base, with 4 bases left in between. The germline V gene has CDR1 MDHEN and CDR2 SYDVKM. CDR3 nucleotide sequence: TGTGCCAGCAGTTTATTGAGTAACTATGGCTACACCTTC. It codes for CASSLLSNYGYTF.

Worth noting for this clone: The identical CDR3 is also encoded by other nucleotide sequences in the sample. The V and J genes are TRBV9 and TRBJ1-2; a possible D gene is TRBD1 (5 bases). In germline, CDR1 is SGDLS, CDR2 YYNGEE. This CDR3 has 16 amino acids. Deletions cut 0 bases from V and 8 bases from J, with 20 bases between. The CDR3 DNA is TGTGCCAGCAGCGTAGCTCGGGCGGGGGGAGTGGGAGGCTACACCTTC. As protein: CASSVARAGGVGGYTF.

This clone was found once. The chain employs TRBV11-2 and TRBJ1-3, with D possibly being TRBD1 (5 bases). This CDR3 region has 14 residues. V dropped 1 base and J dropped 9 bases, with 13 bases sitting between them. Germline values: CDR1 SGHAT, CDR2 FQNNGV. DNA for the CDR3: TGTGCCAGCAGCTTAGGACCCGGGCAGGGCACCATATATTTT. Amino acids: CASSLGPGQGTIYF.

V and J are TRBV6-5 and TRBJ1-2; D remains ambiguous. V lost 10 bases and J 4 bases, leaving 19 bases between the germline ends. CDR1 and CDR2 from the germline V gene are MNHEY and SVGAGI. This CDR3 region has 14 residues. The CDR3 DNA is TGTGCCACCAACGCCCCGGGGAGAGGCTATGGCTACACCTTC. Amino acids: CATNAPGRGYGYTF.

The chain couples TRBV2 to TRBJ1-1, with TRBD1 identical over 7 bases. The CDR3 spans 13 residues. Germline V gives CDR1 SNHLY, CDR2 FYNNEI. Trimming at V came to 3 bases and at J to 4 bases, leaving 2 bases not matched to a gene. CDR3 protein: CASSDDRATEAFF. For the CDR3, the DNA is TGTGCCAGCAGTGATGACAGGGCCACTGAAGCTTTCTTT.

The V and J genes are TRBV5-6 and TRBJ2-3, with 7 nucleotides matching TRBD1. Per the germline V gene, CDR1 is SGHDT and CDR2 is YYEEEE. This CDR3 has 13 amino acids. V trimming: 1 base; J trimming: 5 bases; junction bases outside the gene matches: 1. The CDR3 loop reads CASSLTGEDTQYF. The CDR3 region has the DNA TGTGCCAGCAGCTTGACAGGGGAAGATACGCAGTATTTT.

The rearrangement uses TRBV6-1 and TRBJ1-3; D perhaps matches TRBD1 (5 bases). From germline, CDR1 is MNHNS and CDR2 SASEGT. The length of the CDR3 is 13 residues. The V gene lost 7 bases and the J gene lost 4 bases, with 11 bases spanning the gap. For the CDR3, the DNA is TGTGCCAGCAAACAGGACGGAGGAAACACCATATATTTT. Encoded protein: CASKQDGGNTIYF.